This is a list of T cell receptor beta chains from one sample in a study of blood T cells in healthy people across ages. In TCRdb, the 5' RACE reads were re-called with MiXCR into one record per CDR3 protein. The sample records 1.5 million to 2 million distinct CDR3 sequences, 30% to 40% being singletons. Material: blood. The receptors were gathered from a human donor in good health. Both conserved end residues are part of each CDR3. The D gene is left open where the match is weak. The listing skips clone size in some rows; elsewhere it reads once, few, many or a size class.

size	V	D	J	CDR3	DNA
few	TRBV7-9	NA	TRBJ1-1	CASSLEGRQEAFF	TGTGCCAGCAGCTTAGAAGGCAGACAAGAAGCTTTCTTT
NA	TRBV3-1	TRBD1	TRBJ2-1	CASSQGTGNFLIDEQFF	TGTGCCAGCAGCCAAGGGACAGGGAACTTCTTAATCGATGAGCAGTTCTTC
NA	TRBV29-1	NA	TRBJ1-1	CSVQGGGTEAFF	TGCAGCGTTCAAGGAGGGGGCACTGAAGCTTTCTTT
NA	TRBV7-8	TRBD2	TRBJ2-7	CASSARFSGGSFEQYF	TGTGCCAGCAGCGCTCGCTTTTCGGGGGGAAGCTTCGAGCAGTACTTC
NA	TRBV2	NA	TRBJ1-4	CASSEWGSNEKLFF	TGTGCCAGCAGTGAGTGGGGCAGTAATGAAAAACTGTTTTTT
NA	TRBV29-1	NA	TRBJ2-7	CSAADRPYEQYF	TGCAGCGCCGCCGACAGACCCTACGAGCAGTACTTC
NA	TRBV7-9	NA	TRBJ2-1	CASSLGNQVYNEQFF	TGTGCCAGCAGCTTAGGGAATCAGGTTTACAATGAGCAGTTCTTC
NA	TRBV10-3	NA	TRBJ1-2	CAITQSLPNYGYTF	TGTGCCATCACCCAATCACTCCCTAACTATGGCTACACCTTC
NA	TRBV6-5	NA	TRBJ2-7	CASSPPTNPYEQYF	TGTGCCAGCAGTCCGCCCACCAACCCCTACGAGCAGTACTTC
NA	TRBV7-2	NA	TRBJ2-5	CASSPKLDKETQYF	TGTGCCAGCAGCCCCAAATTGGATAAAGAGACCCAGTACTTC
few	TRBV12-3/TRBV12-4	NA	TRBJ1-2	CASANRDTANYGYTF	TGTGCCAGCGCCAACCGGGACACTGCTAACTATGGCTACACCTTC
many	TRBV5-1	TRBD2	TRBJ2-1	CASSLVPSGGAEQFF	TGCGCCAGCAGCTTGGTCCCCAGCGGGGGAGCCGAGCAGTTCTTC
NA	TRBV7-9	NA	TRBJ1-2	CASSFISDYGYTF	TGTGCCAGCAGCTTTATCTCCGACTATGGCTACACCTTC
NA	TRBV4-1	TRBD1	TRBJ1-2	CASSRIGQGMGGYTF	TGCGCCAGCAGCCGCATTGGACAGGGGATGGGGGGCTACACCTTC
few	TRBV5-6	NA	TRBJ2-3	CASILYGGTDTQYF	TGTGCCAGCATCCTGTATGGGGGCACAGATACGCAGTATTTT
few	TRBV11-2	TRBD2	TRBJ2-3	CASSEAGLPDTQYF	TGTGCCAGCAGCGAGGCGGGACTACCAGATACGCAGTATTTT
NA	TRBV7-6	NA	TRBJ2-5	CASAFLGTQYF	TGTGCCAGCGCCTTCCTGGGGACCCAGTACTTC
NA	TRBV11-3	NA	TRBJ2-7	CASSLYRGAYVPHEQYF	TGTGCCAGCAGCTTATACCGGGGGGCGTATGTTCCCCACGAGCAGTACTTC
NA	TRBV12-5	NA	TRBJ2-1	CASGQKPWVQFF	TGTGCTAGTGGTCAGAAACCCTGGGTGCAGTTCTTC
few	TRBV7-2	NA	TRBJ2-7	CASSFDGYSYEQYF	TGTGCCAGCAGCTTCGACGGGTACTCCTACGAGCAGTACTTC
few	TRBV6-1	TRBD1	TRBJ1-2	CASSAPTGARGYGYTF	TGTGCCAGCAGTGCTCCCACAGGGGCGAGAGGCTATGGCTACACCTTC
few	TRBV7-6	NA	TRBJ2-5	CASSPGTYQETQYF	TGTGCCAGCAGCCCCGGGACTTATCAAGAGACCCAGTACTTC
NA	TRBV12-3/TRBV12-4	NA	TRBJ1-2	CASRLTGRDSYTF	TGTGCCAGCAGGTTAACAGGCCGAGATTCCTACACCTTC
NA	TRBV5-1	TRBD1	TRBJ2-3	CASSFGQAADTQYF	TGCGCCAGCAGCTTCGGACAGGCAGCAGATACGCAGTATTTT
NA	TRBV12-3/TRBV12-4	TRBD1	TRBJ1-5	CASSMTGSSNQPQHF	TGTGCCAGCAGCATGACAGGGAGTAGCAATCAGCCCCAGCATTTT
few	TRBV29-1	NA	TRBJ1-1	CSVEISGGGTEAFF	TGCAGCGTTGAAATCAGTGGGGGCGGTACTGAAGCTTTCTTT
few	TRBV9	NA	TRBJ2-5	CASSPTDVVKTQYF	TGTGCCAGCAGCCCCACTGACGTCGTAAAGACCCAGTACTTC
NA	TRBV19	NA	TRBJ1-2	CASTYGHYGYTF	TGTGCCAGTACCTACGGACATTATGGCTACACCTTC
few	TRBV10-3	NA	TRBJ2-1	CAISETPGTAEYNEQFF	TGTGCCATCAGTGAGACTCCCGGGACCGCAGAATACAATGAGCAGTTCTTC
few	TRBV29-1	NA	TRBJ1-1	CSVEAGQTPTTVAFF	TGCAGCGTTGAAGCTGGGCAGACCCCAACTACGGTAGCTTTCTTT
few	TRBV24-1	NA	TRBJ2-2	CATSVSGDTGELFF	TGTGCCACCAGTGTTTCCGGGGACACCGGGGAGCTGTTTTTT
NA	TRBV7-9	NA	TRBJ1-2	CASSWNKDYTF	TGTGCCAGCAGCTGGAACAAAGACTACACCTTC
NA	TRBV29-1	TRBD1	TRBJ1-1	CSVAPRGPSDTEAFF	TGCAGCGTTGCCCCCAGGGGGCCCTCGGACACTGAAGCTTTCTTT
NA	TRBV7-9	NA	TRBJ1-5	CASSSWANQPQHF	TGTGCCAGCAGCTCCTGGGCAAATCAGCCCCAGCATTTT
NA	TRBV5-1	TRBD1	TRBJ2-5	CASSSYSGQGYETQYF	TGCGCCAGCAGCTCGTACTCAGGACAGGGGTATGAGACCCAGTACTTC
few	TRBV5-1	NA	TRBJ2-3	CASSFDQVIDTQYF	TGCGCCAGCAGCTTCGACCAGGTTATCGATACGCAGTATTTT
many	TRBV7-2	NA	TRBJ1-2	CASSSGFRYGYTF	TGTGCCAGCAGCTCAGGATTCCGCTATGGCTACACCTTC
few	TRBV5-6	NA	TRBJ2-1	CASSAETGLGEQFF	TGTGCCAGCAGCGCCGAGACAGGTCTGGGTGAGCAGTTCTTC
few	TRBV7-9	NA	TRBJ2-1	CASSFFGDAGKEETQFF	TGTGCCAGCAGCTTTTTCGGGGATGCAGGAAAAGAAGAGACCCAGTTCTTC
many	TRBV27	NA	TRBJ1-2	CASSPGGGNYGYTF	TGTGCCAGCAGTCCCGGCGGGGGAAACTATGGCTACACCTTC
NA	TRBV5-6	TRBD2	TRBJ2-3	CASSLGKGLAGATQYF	TGTGCCAGCAGCTTGGGGAAGGGACTAGCGGGGGCTACGCAGTATTTT
few	TRBV5-6	NA	TRBJ2-7	CASSLVVGQTYEQYF	TGTGCCAGCAGCTTGGTCGTTGGACAGACCTACGAGCAGTACTTC
NA	TRBV29-1	NA	TRBJ2-7	CSVGRDNYEQYF	TGCAGCGTTGGTCGGGACAACTACGAGCAGTACTTC
few	TRBV7-9	NA	TRBJ2-1	CASSSSGTGSSYNEQFF	TGTGCCAGCAGCTCCTCCGGGACGGGGAGCTCCTACAATGAGCAGTTCTTC
NA	TRBV12-3/TRBV12-4	TRBD2	TRBJ2-4	CASSPLAGGAEEQYF	TGTGCCAGCAGTCCCTTAGCGGGGGGGGCGGAGGAGCAGTACTTC
once	TRBV7-2	NA	TRBJ1-1	CASSSLGFRAFF	TGTGCCAGCAGCTCGTTAGGTTTCCGGGCTTTCTTT
once	TRBV10-3	TRBD1	TRBJ2-4	CAIRQGAGGNEQYF	TGTGCCATACGACAGGGGGCGGGAGGCAATGAGCAGTACTTC
NA	TRBV21-1	NA	TRBJ2-6	CASSNGKAGGEVGANVLTF	TGTGCCAGCAGCAATGGGAAGGCGGGAGGGGAAGTTGGGGCCAACGTCCTGACTTTC
NA	TRBV12-3/TRBV12-4	NA	TRBJ2-7	CASSFGDTGINEQYF	TGTGCCAGCAGTTTCGGGGACACAGGGATCAATGAGCAGTACTTC
NA	TRBV5-1	NA	TRBJ1-1	CASSLVEEGTEAFF	TGCGCCAGCAGCCTGGTTGAGGAGGGCACTGAAGCTTTCTTT
NA	TRBV27	NA	TRBJ1-1	CASSLSRGRHTEAFF	TGTGCCAGCAGTTTATCGAGGGGAAGACACACTGAAGCTTTCTTT